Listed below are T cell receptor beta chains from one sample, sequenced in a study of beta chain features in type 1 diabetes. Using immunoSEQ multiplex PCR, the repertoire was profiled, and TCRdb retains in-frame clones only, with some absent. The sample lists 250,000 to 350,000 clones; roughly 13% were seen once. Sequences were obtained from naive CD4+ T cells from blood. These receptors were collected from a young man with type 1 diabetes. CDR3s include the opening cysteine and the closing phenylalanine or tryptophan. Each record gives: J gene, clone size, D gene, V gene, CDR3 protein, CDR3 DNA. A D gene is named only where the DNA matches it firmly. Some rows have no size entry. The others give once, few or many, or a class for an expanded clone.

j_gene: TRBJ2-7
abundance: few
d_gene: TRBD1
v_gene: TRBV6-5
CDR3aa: CASSKDRDYEQYF
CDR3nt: TGTGCCAGCAGTAAGGACAGGGACTACGAGCAGTACTTC

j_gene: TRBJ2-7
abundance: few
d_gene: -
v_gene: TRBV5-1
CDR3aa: CASSLEQGSSEQYF
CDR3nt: TGCGCCAGCAGCTTGGAGCAGGGATCCAGCGAGCAGTACTTC

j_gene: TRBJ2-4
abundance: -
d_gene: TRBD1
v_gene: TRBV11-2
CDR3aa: CASTDRDRNIQYF
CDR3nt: TGTGCCAGCACTGACAGGGACAGAAACATTCAGTACTTC

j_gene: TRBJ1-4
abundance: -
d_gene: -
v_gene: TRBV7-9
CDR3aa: CASSLALFPGRLFF
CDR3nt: TGTGCCAGCAGCTTAGCGCTCTTCCCCGGTCGACTGTTTTTT

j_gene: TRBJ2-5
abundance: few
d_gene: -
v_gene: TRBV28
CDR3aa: CASSSPLGTAGSSQYF
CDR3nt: TGTGCCAGCAGTTCCCCCCTCGGGACAGCGGGTAGTTCCCAGTACTTC

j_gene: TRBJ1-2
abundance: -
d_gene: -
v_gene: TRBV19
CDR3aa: CASSTRQARAYTF
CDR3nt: TGTGCCAGTAGTACACGACAGGCCCGGGCCTACACCTTC

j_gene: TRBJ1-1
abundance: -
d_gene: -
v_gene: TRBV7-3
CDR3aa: CASSFGGRDTEAFF
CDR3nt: TGTGCCAGCAGCTTCGGTGGCAGGGACACTGAAGCTTTCTTT

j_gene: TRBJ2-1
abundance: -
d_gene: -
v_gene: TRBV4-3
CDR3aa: CASSQDPQGGSGEQFF
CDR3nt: TGCGCCAGCAGCCAAGATCCCCAGGGGGGTAGCGGTGAGCAGTTCTTC

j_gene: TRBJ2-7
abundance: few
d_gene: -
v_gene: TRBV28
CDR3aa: CASVTVNSYEQYF
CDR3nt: TGTGCCAGCGTTACGGTGAATTCCTACGAGCAGTACTTC

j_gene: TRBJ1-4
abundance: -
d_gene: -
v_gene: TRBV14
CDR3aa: CASSQGQNEKLFF
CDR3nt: TGTGCCAGCAGCCAAGGCCAGAATGAAAAACTGTTTTTT

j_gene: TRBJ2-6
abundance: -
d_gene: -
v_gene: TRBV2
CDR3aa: CASSKAFLPGANVLTF
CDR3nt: TGTGCCAGCAGTAAAGCGTTCCTCCCTGGGGCCAACGTCCTGACTTTC

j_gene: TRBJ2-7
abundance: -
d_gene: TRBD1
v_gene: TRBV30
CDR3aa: CAWSVGGPSYEQYF
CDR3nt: TGTGCCTGGAGTGTAGGGGGCCCTTCCTACGAGCAGTACTTC

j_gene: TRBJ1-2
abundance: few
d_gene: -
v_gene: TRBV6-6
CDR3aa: CASRPRRDSGGYTF
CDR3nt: TGTGCCAGCAGACCTCGGAGGGACTCAGGTGGCTACACCTTC

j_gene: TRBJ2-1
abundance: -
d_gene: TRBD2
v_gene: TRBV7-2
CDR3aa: CASSLGVLAGGSLFF
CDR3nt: TGTGCCAGCAGCTTAGGTGTCCTAGCGGGAGGTTCCTTGTTCTTC

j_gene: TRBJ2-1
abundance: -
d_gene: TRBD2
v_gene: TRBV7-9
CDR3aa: CASSLVAGGYNEQFF
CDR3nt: TGTGCCAGCAGCTTAGTTGCGGGAGGCTACAATGAGCAGTTCTTC

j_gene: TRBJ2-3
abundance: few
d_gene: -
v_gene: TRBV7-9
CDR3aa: CASSPRAGTSTDTQYF
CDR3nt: TGTGCCAGCAGCCCTAGGGCGGGTACTAGCACAGATACGCAGTATTTT

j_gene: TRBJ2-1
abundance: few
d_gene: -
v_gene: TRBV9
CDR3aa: CASSVDGDEQFF
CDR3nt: TGTGCCAGCAGCGTGGACGGGGATGAGCAGTTCTTC

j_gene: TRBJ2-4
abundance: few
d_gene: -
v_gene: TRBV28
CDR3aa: CASSSPRAPRTWIQYF
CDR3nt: TGTGCCAGCAGTTCCCCGAGGGCGCCCAGAACGTGGATTCAGTACTTC

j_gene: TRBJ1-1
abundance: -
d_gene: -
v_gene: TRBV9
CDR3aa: CASSVDSHYEAFF
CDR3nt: TGTGCCAGCAGCGTAGATAGCCACTATGAAGCTTTCTTT

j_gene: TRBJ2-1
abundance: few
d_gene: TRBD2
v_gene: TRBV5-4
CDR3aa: CASTKGLAGDNEQFF
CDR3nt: TGTGCCAGCACCAAGGGACTAGCGGGAGACAATGAGCAGTTCTTC

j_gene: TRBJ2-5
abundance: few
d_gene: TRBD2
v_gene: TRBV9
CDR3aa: CASSVIAGQETQYF
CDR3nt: TGTGCCAGCAGCGTTATAGCGGGACAAGAGACCCAGTACTTC

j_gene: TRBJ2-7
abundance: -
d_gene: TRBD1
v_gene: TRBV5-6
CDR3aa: CASSFPGQAYEQYF
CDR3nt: TGTGCCAGCAGCTTTCCGGGACAGGCGTACGAGCAGTACTTC

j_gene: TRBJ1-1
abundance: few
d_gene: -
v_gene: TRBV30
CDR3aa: CAWRDISEAFF
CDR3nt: TGTGCCTGGCGAGACATCAGTGAAGCTTTCTTT